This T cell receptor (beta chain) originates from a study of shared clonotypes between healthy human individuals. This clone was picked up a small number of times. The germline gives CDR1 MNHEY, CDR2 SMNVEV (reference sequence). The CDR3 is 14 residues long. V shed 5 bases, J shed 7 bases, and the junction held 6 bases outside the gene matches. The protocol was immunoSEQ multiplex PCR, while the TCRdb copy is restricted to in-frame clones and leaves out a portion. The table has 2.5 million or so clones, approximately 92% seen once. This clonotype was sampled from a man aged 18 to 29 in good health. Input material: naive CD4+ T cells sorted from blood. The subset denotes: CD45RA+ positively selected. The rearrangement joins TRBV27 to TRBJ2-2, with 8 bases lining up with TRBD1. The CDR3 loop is CASSIGTGHGELFF. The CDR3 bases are TGTGCCAGCAGTATCGGGACAGGTCACGGGGAGCTGTTTTTT.